Following are 6 T cell receptor beta chains from one sample sequenced in a study of cytomegalovirus exposure and HLA in healthy donors. 13 Jbeta primers and 60 Vbeta primers were used for the PCR. Using immunoSEQ multiplex PCR, the repertoire was profiled, and TCRdb retains in-frame clones only, with some absent. The sample includes roughly 51,000 clones. Sequenced input: PBMCs. The receptors stem from a male donor in good health and CMV-seropositive.

V gene TRBV19 combines with J gene TRBJ2-5; possible D gene TRBD1, 7 bases. The germline CDR1 and CDR2 sequences are LNHDA and SQIVND (reference sequence). The V end lost 3 bases, the J end lost 4 bases, and 12 bases lay between the germline ends. CDR3 size: 14 residues. The chain's CDR3 is CASSIGQGGETQYF. Written as DNA, the CDR3 is TGTGCCAGTAGTATTGGCCAGGGGGGAGAGACCCAGTACTTC.

The chain recombines TRBV7-9 with TRBJ2-7; no reliable D call. The CDR3 loop spans 14 amino acids. Germline V gene sequence: CDR1 SEHNR, CDR2 FQNEAQ (reference sequence). With 2 bases removed from V and 1 base from J, the gap between germline ends came to 9 bases. CDR3 loop: CASSLIPGSYEQYF. DNA for the CDR3: TGTGCCAGCAGCTTAATTCCGGGTTCCTACGAGCAGTACTTC.

The genes are TRBV7-3 and TRBJ2-2; TRBD1 matches at 9 bases. Germline values: CDR1 SGHTA, CDR2 FQGTGA. Trimming cost V 1 base and J 1 base; bases outside gene matches: 7. The CDR3 runs 18 residues. The CDR3 reads CASSLSPDRGGNTGELFF. The CDR3 bases are TGTGCCAGCAGCTTAAGTCCGGACAGGGGTGGGAACACCGGGGAGCTGTTTTTT.

This rearrangement joins TRBV5-5 to TRBJ2-7, with D tentatively TRBD2 (7 bases). The V end was cut by 3 bases, the J end by 2 bases, with 12 bases between. This CDR3 has 14 residues. CDR1 SGHKS and CDR2 YYEKEE come from the germline V gene (reference sequence). This chain's CDR3 is CASSWEGHPYEQYF. DNA of the CDR3: TGTGCCAGCAGCTGGGAGGGACATCCCTACGAGCAGTACTTC.

The V and J genes are TRBV13 and TRBJ1-1, with D maybe TRBD1 (6 bases). CDR1 is PRHDT and CDR2 is FYEKMQ in the germline V gene (reference sequence). The CDR3 consists of 14 residues. V was pared by 5 bases and J by 1 base, with 11 bases between. In DNA form, the CDR3 reads TGTGCCAGCAGCACCGAAGGGGGGAACACTGAAGCTTTCTTT. Translation gives CASSTEGGNTEAFF. Supplemented by reference TRBV13 and TRBJ1-1, the full variable domain reads AAGVIQSPRHLIKEKRETATLKCYPIPRHDTVYWYQQGPGQDPQFLISFYEKMQSDKGSIPDRFSAQQFSDYHSELNMSSLELGDSALYFCASSTEGGNTEAFFGQGTRLTVV.

V usage is TRBV7-9 and J usage is TRBJ2-7; the D gene is possibly TRBD2 (6 bases). The V end lost 8 bases, the J end lost 6 bases, and 17 bases lay between the germline ends. This CDR3 has 13 residues. Germline V gene sequence: CDR1 SEHNR, CDR2 FQNEAQ (reference sequence). The CDR3, as DNA: TGTGCCAGCCGCCCCAGGGAGGCGGCCGAGCAGTACTTC. This translates into CASRPREAAEQYF.